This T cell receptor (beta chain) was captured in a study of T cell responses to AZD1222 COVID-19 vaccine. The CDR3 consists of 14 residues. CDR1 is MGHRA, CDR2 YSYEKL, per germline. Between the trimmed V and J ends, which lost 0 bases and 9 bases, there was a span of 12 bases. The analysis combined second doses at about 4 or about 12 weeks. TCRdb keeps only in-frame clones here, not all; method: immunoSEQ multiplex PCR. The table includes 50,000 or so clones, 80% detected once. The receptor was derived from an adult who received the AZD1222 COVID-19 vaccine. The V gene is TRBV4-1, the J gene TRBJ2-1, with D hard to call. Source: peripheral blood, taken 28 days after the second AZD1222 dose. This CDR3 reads CASSQDSRSGEQFF. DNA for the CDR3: TGCGCCAGCAGCCAAGATAGCCGGTCCGGTGAGCAGTTCTTC.